This T cell receptor beta chain was obtained from a study of stem cell transplantation in POMP-related autoinflammatory disease. Whole-study context: The study hypothesized thymoproteasome defects skew the TRB repertoire via impaired CD8+ selection. Before transplant: CD4+ naive skewing, low CD8+ proportions, reduced cytokine secretion.

The germline CDR1 and CDR2 sequences are SGHRS and YFSETQ. V dropped 3 bases and J dropped 0 bases, with 6 bases sitting between them. CDR3 length: 13 residues. Comment on this clone: Antigen unknown.

Repertoires were generated with immunoSEQ multiplex PCR, while TCRdb's copy carries only in-frame clones and drops some. Seen here are roughly 11,000 clones, around 87% observed once, and the top ten hold roughly 54%. Findings of the study overall: In patients with PRAID, every analyzed T-cell subset tended to show lower diversity and higher clonality. Patients with PRAID showed a restricted number of unique TRB V-J gene pairings.

PRAID combined immunodeficiency and autoinflammation. The V and J genes are TRBV5-1 and TRBJ1-2; D gene unclear. The sample here was CD8+ T cells from PBMCs, taken before stem cell transplantation. The sequence was collected from a human donor with POMP-related autoinflammation and immune dysregulation (PRAID). The CDR3 region has the DNA TGCGCCAGCAGCTCAACAGCTAACTATGGCTACACCTTC. As protein: CASSSTANYGYTF.